This T cell receptor beta chain came from a study of cytomegalovirus exposure and HLA in healthy donors. The PCR was carried out with 60 Vbeta primers and 13 Jbeta primers. Measured with immunoSEQ multiplex PCR; TCRdb has only the in-frame clones, and not every one. The sample consists of about 120,000 clones, over 75% of them appearing once. The CDR3 runs 13 residues. Trimming removed 6 bases at V and 2 bases at J, with 10 bases between. CDR1 is KGHSH and CDR2 is LQKENI in the germline V gene. The chain combines TRBV18 with TRBJ1-2; maybe TRBD1 (6 bases). Material for sequencing was PBMCs. The TCR was taken from a man between 18 and 29 years old in good health and CMV-seropositive. The CDR3 loop is CASSEDSNYGYTF. CDR3 in DNA: TGTGCCAGCTCCGAGGACAGCAACTATGGCTACACCTTC. Using reference TRBV18 and TRBJ1-2 for the parts outside the CDR3, the full variable domain is NAGVMQNPRHLVRRRGQEARLRCSPMKGHSHVYWYRQLPEEGLKFMVYLQKENIIDESGMPKERFSAEFPKEGPSILRIQQVVRGDSAAYFCASSEDSNYGYTFGSGTRLTVV.